These 11 T cell receptor beta chains share one sample of origin, sequenced in a study of control samples from healthy donors and cancer patients. This table comes from immunoSEQ multiplex PCR, and its TCRdb copy is limited to in-frame clones, with some not included. The data show 100,000 or so clones, with roughly 89% seen just once and roughly 7.7% held by the top ten. Input material: blood. Receptors were obtained from a man aged 25-45 years in good health.

V and J are TRBV12-5 and TRBJ2-5; D tentatively fits TRBD1 or TRBD2 (5 bases each). The ends were cut back, 6 bases at V and 3 bases at J, with 14 bases in the middle. Germline V gene sequence: CDR1 LGHNT, CDR2 FRNRAP. The CDR3 runs to 14 residues. The CDR3 DNA sequence: TGTGCTAGTGGCCTGGGACGGCTGGAAGAGACCCAGTACTTC. Protein sequence: CASGLGRLEETQYF. The variable domain in full, completed from reference TRBV12-5 and TRBJ2-5, reads DARVTQTPRHKVTEMGQEVTMRCQPILGHNTVFWYRQTMMQGLELLAYFRNRAPLDDSGMPKDRFSAEMPDATLATLKIQPSEPRDSAVYFCASGLGRLEETQYFGPGTRLLVL.

CDR3 nucleotide sequence: TGTGCCACCAGTGAGTCAGGGACGGTGGAGACCCAGTACTTC. Amino acid sequence: CATSESGTVETQYF. This sequence joins TRBV24-1 and TRBJ2-5, with D perhaps assigned TRBD1 or TRBD2 (5 bases each). There are 14 residues in the CDR3. V lost 4 bases and J 5 bases, leaving 13 bases between the germline ends. Germline-derived CDR1 and CDR2 are KGHDR and SFDVKD.

The chain recombines TRBV4-1 with TRBJ1-5, with 8 positions matching TRBD1. The V gene end was trimmed by 1 base and the J gene end by 7 bases; junction bases not matched to a gene: 6. CDR1 MGHRA and CDR2 YSYEKL come from the germline V gene. This CDR3 has 15 residues. The CDR3 DNA reads as TGCGCCAGCAGCCAAGCCGCACAGGGGGACCAGCCCCAGCATTTT. It specifies CASSQAAQGDQPQHF.

V gene TRBV4-1 combines with J gene TRBJ1-1; D gene ambiguous. Trimming took off 1 base at V and 5 bases at J, with 5 bases between the two ends. The CDR3 length is 12 residues. Germline V gives CDR1 MGHRA, CDR2 YSYEKL. The CDR3 protein is CASSQVTTEAFF. CDR3 bases: TGCGCCAGCAGCCAAGTAACGACTGAAGCTTTCTTT.

The J gene is TRBJ2-1, the V gene TRBV7-2, with a possible D match to TRBD2 (5 bases). The CDR3 is 17 amino acids. Per the germline V gene, CDR1 is SGHTA and CDR2 is FQGNSA. Trimming took off 5 bases at V and 4 bases at J, with 21 bases between the two ends. The CDR3 region is CASSPPEVAYSYNEQFF. The CDR3 DNA reads TGTGCCAGCAGCCCCCCCGAGGTAGCGTACTCATACAATGAGCAGTTCTTC.

This sequence joins TRBV10-2 and TRBJ1-5, with TRBD1 matching 8 bases. Germline CDR1 WSHSY, CDR2 SAAADI. This CDR3 is 13 amino acids long. V was clipped by 2 bases and J by 13 bases; unmatched bases: 7. CDR3: CASSEAGGRLQHF. CDR3 nucleotide sequence: TGCGCCAGCAGTGAGGCAGGGGGCCGGTTGCAGCATTTT.

The genes are TRBV4-3 and TRBJ1-4; D might be TRBD1 (6 bases). This CDR3 is 12 amino acids long. Germline V lookup: CDR1 LGHNA, CDR2 YSLEER. Trimming left V 5 bases short and J 11 bases short, with 12 bases between. The CDR3 nucleotides read TGCGCCAGCAGCGCACAGGGAAGGAAACTGTTTTTT. It yields the protein CASSAQGRKLFF.

V is TRBV6-4 and J is TRBJ2-2, with D unclear. CDR3 length: 14 residues. In germline, CDR1 is MRHNA, CDR2 SNTAGT. V was pared by 6 bases and J by 0 bases, with 8 bases between. The CDR3 protein is CASRKRANTGELFF. Here the CDR3 DNA reads TGTGCCAGCAGGAAAAGGGCGAACACCGGGGAGCTGTTTTTT.

V gene TRBV4-3 combines with J gene TRBJ2-7, with 11 bases that match TRBD2. CDR3 size: 17 residues. The V gene's germline CDR1 is LGHNA and CDR2 YSLEER. Trimming took 1 base from V and 0 from J; bases not matched to a gene: 5. CDR3 loop: CASSQGLAGTFSYEQYF. As DNA, the CDR3 is TGCGCCAGCAGCCAAGGACTAGCGGGAACGTTCTCCTACGAGCAGTACTTC.

The V gene is TRBV7-8, the J gene TRBJ1-1; D is uncertain. The CDR3 loop spans 13 amino acids. Trimming cost V 2 bases and J 1 base, with 5 bases left between them. Germline loops: CDR1 SGHVS, CDR2 FQNEAQ. The CDR3 is CASSLPTNTEAFF. As DNA, the CDR3 is TGTGCCAGCAGCTTACCAACGAACACTGAAGCTTTCTTT.

The chain combines TRBV15 with TRBJ1-6, with 7 bases lining up with TRBD1. The CDR3 has 14 amino acids. The trim removed 5 bases at V and 7 bases at J, leaving 5 bases unmatched. Germline V lookup: CDR1 LNHNV, CDR2 YYDKDF (reference sequence). CDR3 amino acids: CATSPDRTNSPLHF. Written as DNA, the CDR3 is TGTGCCACCAGCCCGGACAGGACCAATTCACCCCTCCACTTT.